This T cell receptor beta chain was identified during a study of PD-L1 blockade in urothelial cancer. The CDR3 consists of 13 residues. The germline gives CDR1 SGDLS, CDR2 YYNGEE. V lost 4 bases to trimming and J lost 6 bases, with 14 bases between them. On this clone: As yet, its antigen is unknown.

Time point defined: pretreatment peripheral blood. Clones were read by immunoSEQ multiplex PCR, and TCRdb kept only the in-frame ones, dropping some. The table includes some 53,000 clones, approximately 81% detected once. Study-level points and caveats: Sub-median blood TCR clonality before treatment predicted longer survival. Blood clones associated with the tumor expanded more at 3 weeks in durable-benefit patients.

The material sequenced was PBMCs, taken around atezolizumab (anti-PD-L1) treatment. This rearrangement joins TRBV9 to TRBJ2-7; D may be TRBD2 (6 bases). The TCR sequence derives from a man between 65 and 85 years old with urothelial cancer. The CDR3 DNA is TGTGCCAGCAGCTCTCCCCCGGGGGTCGAGCAGTACTTC. This encodes CASSSPPGVEQYF.